Each of the 22 T cell receptor beta chains below was sequenced from the same sample in a study of shared clonotypes between healthy human individuals. Data came from immunoSEQ multiplex PCR; TCRdb stores just in-frame clones and leaves some out. The sample yields 1.4 million or so clones, 97% to 99% seen once. Input material: naive CD4+ T cells sorted from blood. Noted subset: CD45RA+ positively selected. Every receptor here comes from a man aged 30 to 39 in good health.

In this sample, this clone turned up once. The chain employs TRBV28 and TRBJ2-5; 9 bases agree with TRBD1. The ends lost 5 bases at V and 4 bases at J; junction bases unmatched: 11. Per germline, CDR1 MDHEN and CDR2 SYDVKM. CDR3 length equals 16 residues. CDR3 amino acids: CASSRERDREAETQYF. The CDR3 bases are TGTGCCAGCAGTCGGGAGAGGGACAGGGAAGCAGAGACCCAGTACTTC.

The genes are TRBV6-6 and TRBJ2-7, with 10 bases aligning to TRBD1. The CDR3 totals 14 residues. Germline CDR1 reads MNHNY; CDR2 reads SVGAGI (reference sequence). The ends lost 6 bases at V and 1 base at J; junction bases unmatched: 3. CDR3 DNA sequence: TGTGCCAGCAGCAGGACAGGGGGTTCCTACGAGCAGTACTTC. Protein sequence: CASSRTGGSYEQYF.

Points on this clone: Other DNA sequences from this sample encode an identical CDR3 as well. This chain uses TRBV5-4 with TRBJ1-2; 8 bases align to TRBD1. The length of the CDR3 is 14 residues. The germline gives CDR1 SGHNT, CDR2 YYREEE (reference sequence). After removal of 2 bases from V and 5 bases from J, the junction contained 5 bases not matched to a gene. The CDR3 DNA reads as TGTGCCAGCAGCTTAACAGGGGGGAATTATGGCTACACCTTC. Its protein is CASSLTGGNYGYTF.

This clone is a singleton in its sample. Other nucleotide sequences from this sample produce the same CDR3. The rearrangement joins TRBV6-5 to TRBJ1-2; 7 nucleotides agree with TRBD1. The CDR3 is made up of 13 amino acids. Per germline, CDR1 MNHEY and CDR2 SVGAGI. V dropped 6 bases and J dropped 1; count of bases not matched to a gene: 2. The CDR3 loop is CASSQGGNYGYTF. CDR3 nucleotides: TGTGCCAGCAGCCAGGGGGGTAACTATGGCTACACCTTC.

V and J are TRBV6-1 and TRBJ1-5; D is unclear. This CDR3 contains 12 residues. Germline loops: CDR1 MNHNS, CDR2 SASEGT. Trimming stripped 6 bases from V and 3 bases from J, with 6 bases between. CDR3 residues: CASRGNNQPQHF. The CDR3 DNA follows: TGTGCCAGCAGAGGGAACAATCAGCCCCAGCATTTT.

With respect to this clone: Other DNA variants within this sample encode the same CDR3. The J gene is TRBJ2-5, the V gene TRBV5-5; D not resolved. V was trimmed by 5 bases and J by 5 bases, leaving 10 bases between them. This CDR3 is 12 amino acids long. The germline V gene has CDR1 SGHKS and CDR2 YYEKEE (reference sequence). The CDR3 sequence is CASSLASETQYF. As DNA, the CDR3 is TGTGCCAGCAGTTTAGCATCCGAGACCCAGTACTTC.

This clone came up once. The J gene is TRBJ2-3, the V gene TRBV28; D gene uncertain. This CDR3 has 16 amino acids. CDR1 is MDHEN, CDR2 SYDVKM, per germline. The V and J ends lost 3 bases and 4 bases respectively, with 17 bases between them. DNA of the CDR3: TGTGCCAGCAGTTTGTGGCAGTCCCCCAAGCCAGATACGCAGTATTTT. This gives the protein CASSLWQSPKPDTQYF.

This CDR3 reads CASSEGGRRYEQYF. DNA for the CDR3: TGTGCCAGCAGTGAAGGCGGGAGAAGGTACGAGCAGTACTTC. The chain links TRBV6-1 to TRBJ2-7, with 7 bases fitting TRBD2. This CDR3 has 14 amino acids. Losses at the gene ends were 1 base for V and 4 bases for J; bases not matched to a gene: 4. Germline loops: CDR1 MNHNS, CDR2 SASEGT.

This clone was detected once. This sequence joins TRBV5-6 and TRBJ2-7, with 8 bases that match TRBD2. The CDR3 extends over 18 amino acids. Trimming cost V 3 bases and J 5 bases; bases outside gene matches: 19. The germline V gene has CDR1 SGHDT and CDR2 YYEEEE. CDR3 bases: TGTGCCAGCAGCTCTCCGGGCGGGTCTAGCGGGCCTTTCAACGAGCAGTACTTC. It codes for CASSSPGGSSGPFNEQYF.

The V call is TRBV7-8, the J call TRBJ2-7; possibly TRBD2 for D (6 bases). V shed 0 bases and J shed 2 bases, with 14 bases lying between them. Germline V lookup: CDR1 SGHVS, CDR2 FQNEAQ. The CDR3 has 16 residues. The chain's CDR3 is CASSLASSGLPYEQYF. In DNA form, the CDR3 reads TGTGCCAGCAGCTTAGCGTCAAGCGGGCTCCCCTACGAGCAGTACTTC.

The chain joins TRBV9 to TRBJ1-5; D is possibly TRBD1 (6 bases). The CDR3 is 14 amino acids. The germline CDR1 and CDR2 sequences are SGDLS and YYNGEE. Trimming took 3 bases from V and 4 from J, leaving 11 bases between them. Here the CDR3 DNA reads TGTGCCAGCAGCGAGGGGCAGGGGAATCAGCCCCAGCATTTT. It is translated as CASSEGQGNQPQHF. The whole variable domain, filled in from reference TRBV9 and TRBJ1-5, reads DSGVTQTPKHLITATGQRVTLRCSPRSGDLSVYWYQQSLDQGLQFLIQYYNGEERAKGNILERFSAQQFPDLHSELNLSSLELGDSALYFCASSEGQGNQPQHFGDGTRLSIL.

The CDR3 region has the DNA TGTGCCAGCGGGAGGGGAACCTACAATGAGCAGTTCTTC. The encoded protein is CASGRGTYNEQFF. The rearrangement uses TRBV7-9 and TRBJ2-1, with 7 nucleotides matching TRBD2. This CDR3 is 13 amino acids long. Germline loops: CDR1 SEHNR, CDR2 FQNEAQ (reference sequence). Trimming removed 8 bases from V and 2 bases from J; junction bases left unmatched: 3.

The chain joins TRBV9 to TRBJ2-3, with D tentatively TRBD1 (6 bases). The germline gives CDR1 SGDLS, CDR2 YYNGEE. V lost 0 bases to trimming and J lost 2 bases, with 7 bases between them. CDR3 length equals 14 residues. The CDR3 loop is CASSVGDNTDTQYF. CDR3 in DNA: TGTGCCAGCAGCGTAGGGGACAACACAGATACGCAGTATTTT.

V gene TRBV2 combines with J gene TRBJ2-5; D is possibly TRBD1 or TRBD2 (5 bases each). The germline V and J ends were trimmed by 7 bases and 6 bases, with 21 bases remaining between them. The CDR3 runs 15 residues. Germline values: CDR1 SNHLY, CDR2 FYNNEI. CDR3 sequence reads: CASTAGTTPGKTQYF. The CDR3 coding sequence is TGTGCCAGCACTGCCGGGACGACCCCGGGAAAGACCCAGTACTTC. Based on the CDR3 plus reference TRBV2 and TRBJ2-5, the full variable domain is EPEVTQTPSHQVTQMGQEVILRCVPISNHLYFYWYRQILGQKVEFLVSFYNNEISEKSEIFDDQFSVERPDGSNFTLKIRSTKLEDSAMYFCASTAGTTPGKTQYFGPGTRLLVL.

The rearrangement joins TRBV5-5 to TRBJ2-2; 7 bases agree with TRBD1. This CDR3 has 15 residues. V dropped 4 bases and J dropped 4; count of bases not matched to a gene: 7. Germline-derived CDR1 and CDR2 are SGHKS and YYEKEE (reference sequence). CDR3 sequence (DNA): TGTGCCAGCAGCCCCGACAGGGCGGGCACCGGGGAGCTGTTTTTT. Translated, it gives CASSPDRAGTGELFF.

J is TRBJ2-7 and V is TRBV5-1, with D tentatively TRBD1 (6 bases). There are 15 residues in the CDR3. Between the trimmed V and J ends, which lost 2 bases and 6 bases, there was a span of 18 bases. Germline V CDR1 and CDR2: SGHRS, YFSETQ. CDR3 DNA sequence: TGCGCCAGCAGCTTAACCGGGACATCTGATCGCGAGCAGTACTTC. It translates to CASSLTGTSDREQYF.

The chain employs TRBV6-1 and TRBJ2-3; 10 nucleotides align to TRBD2. Germline V gene data show CDR1 as MNHNS and CDR2 as SASEGT. CDR3 length equals 15 residues. V was pared by 4 bases and J by 3 bases, with 4 bases of the junction left unmatched. CDR3 residues: CASSVDSGRTDTQYF. The CDR3 DNA sequence: TGTGCCAGCAGTGTCGATAGCGGGAGGACAGATACGCAGTATTTT.

The genes are TRBV28 and TRBJ1-2, with D tentatively TRBD1 (5 bases). V was trimmed by 5 bases and J by 9 bases, leaving 22 bases between them. Germline V gives CDR1 MDHEN, CDR2 SYDVKM. The CDR3 has 15 residues. This CDR3 is CASSPPGGQGLSYTF. In nucleotides, the CDR3 is TGTGCCAGCAGTCCCCCCGGCGGACAAGGGCTGAGCTACACCTTC.

This chain connects TRBV27 to TRBJ2-4; the D call may be TRBD1 or TRBD2 (5 bases each). V was clipped by 0 bases and J by 2 bases, with 23 bases between them. The CDR3 is 20 residues long. The germline gives CDR1 MNHEY, CDR2 SMNVEV (reference sequence). The CDR3 protein is CASSLSRDVFAASPKNIQYF. Here the CDR3 DNA reads TGTGCCAGCAGTTTATCAAGGGACGTTTTCGCCGCGTCGCCCAAAAACATTCAGTACTTC.

The chain uses TRBV2 and TRBJ1-5; D is perhaps TRBD1 (6 bases). Trimming took 2 bases from V and 2 from J, leaving 10 bases between them. This CDR3 contains 15 residues. Per germline, CDR1 SNHLY and CDR2 FYNNEI. The CDR3 DNA is TGTGCCAGCAGTGAATACAGGGAGGGCAATCAGCCCCAGCATTTT. It yields the protein CASSEYREGNQPQHF.

The chain has TRBV5-1 and TRBJ2-2; 10 nucleotides line up with TRBD1. The germline V gene has CDR1 SGHRS and CDR2 YFSETQ. The CDR3 has 17 residues. The V segment lost 3 bases and the J segment 5 bases; nucleotides outside the gene matches: 10. The CDR3 loop reads CASSSPPRDRGTGELFF. The DNA for the CDR3 is TGCGCCAGCAGCTCTCCACCCAGGGACAGGGGTACCGGGGAGCTGTTTTTT.

The table lists this clone with a count of one. This sample also contains other DNA sequences that code for the same CDR3. The chain is built from TRBV5-6 and TRBJ1-5; weak D call: TRBD1 (5 bases). Trimming took off 0 bases at V and 3 bases at J, with 10 bases between the two ends. This CDR3 spans 15 amino acids. Germline lookup yields CDR1 SGHDT and CDR2 YYEEEE. The CDR3 region is CASSLAGRPNQPQHF. The DNA of the CDR3 is TGTGCCAGCAGCTTGGCAGGGCGGCCCAATCAGCCCCAGCATTTT.